The T cell receptor (beta chain) described here comes from a study of T cell responses to AZD1222 COVID-19 vaccine. Of note for this clone: Antigen: not known.

TCRdb's table, derived via immunoSEQ multiplex PCR, lists solely in-frame clones and lacks some. This sample yields roughly 200,000 clones, of which almost 90% are seen a single time; approximately 7.7% belongs to the top ten. Study findings and constraints: Baseline seropositives among AZD1222 recipients totaled only five or six. With two AZD1222 doses given, Spike-specific TCR breadth and depth both rose. There were mostly white British donors and more females than males, and clonal diversity was possibly underestimated. CD4 TCRs associated with vaccination spanned spike, dominating at 160-218 and 743-854.

The CDR3 runs to 15 residues. Germline CDR1 is MNHEY and CDR2 is SVGAGI. V was trimmed by 2 bases and J by 0 bases, leaving 8 bases between them. The source material was peripheral blood, sampled on day 0 of AZD1222 vaccination. The TCR originated in an adult in good health. V and J are TRBV6-5 and TRBJ1-3; D is unclear. CDR3 nucleotide sequence: TGTGCCAGCAGTTACGGCCAGGTCTCTGGAAACACCATATATTTT. This sequence encodes CASSYGQVSGNTIYF.